This T cell receptor (beta chain) was captured in a study of blood T cell repertoires in COVID-19. Across the whole study: Samples taken during acute and convalescent COVID-19 were collected in the United States, Italy and Spain. In each case, the material was cDNA or gDNA derived from T cells, B-cell-depleted T cells, or PBMCs.

In the authors' workflow: Nucleated cell number was recorded as an estimate derived from reference gene primer amplification. Profiled with immunoSEQ multiplex PCR; TCRdb holds only in-frame clones, not every one. That table gives V, J and clone size, and the DNA gave D and trimming. The table lists some 150,000 clones, about nine tenths of them singletons. Sequencing input: peripheral blood. The source is a woman aged 45-65 years with acute or convalescent COVID-19.

The chain's CDR3 is CASSPSRGTNTEAFF. In DNA form, the CDR3 reads TGTGCCAGCAGTCCCAGCAGGGGGACGAACACTGAAGCTTTCTTT. The chain combines TRBV6-5 with TRBJ1-1; 7 bases align to TRBD1. J lost 1 base, V lost 5 bases, and 7 bases had no gene match. The CDR3 extends over 15 amino acids. Germline V gene data show CDR1 as MNHEY and CDR2 as SVGAGI.